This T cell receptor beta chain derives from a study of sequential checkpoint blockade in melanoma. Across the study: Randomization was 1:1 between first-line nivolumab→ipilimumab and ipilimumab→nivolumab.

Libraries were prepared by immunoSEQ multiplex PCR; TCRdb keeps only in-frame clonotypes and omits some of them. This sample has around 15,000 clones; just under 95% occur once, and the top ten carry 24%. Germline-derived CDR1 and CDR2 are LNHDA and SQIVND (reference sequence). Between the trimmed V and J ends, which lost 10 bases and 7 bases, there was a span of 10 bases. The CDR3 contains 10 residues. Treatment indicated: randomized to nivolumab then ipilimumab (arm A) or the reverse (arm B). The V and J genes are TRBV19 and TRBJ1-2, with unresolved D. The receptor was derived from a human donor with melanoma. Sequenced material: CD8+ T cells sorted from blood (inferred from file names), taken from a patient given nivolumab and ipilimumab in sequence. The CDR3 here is CATRLGGYTF. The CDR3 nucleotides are TGTGCCACCCGACTGGGTGGCTACACCTTC.